The next 24 T cell receptor beta chains were all read from a single sample in a study of OX40 agonist ivuxolimab in advanced cancers. Measured with immunoSEQ multiplex PCR; TCRdb has only the in-frame clones, and not every one. The table shows more than 75,000 clones, with under 90% occurring only once. This sample comprised CD4+ or CD8+ T cells sorted from blood, obtained in a trial of the OX40 agonist ivuxolimab. These receptors originate from an adult with an advanced solid tumor such as melanoma, head and neck, liver or kidney cancer.

The chain has TRBV14 and TRBJ2-7; a weak D match, TRBD1 (6 bases). CDR1 is SGHDN and CDR2 is FVKESK in the germline V gene. The CDR3 has 15 residues. V dropped 1 base and J dropped 3 bases, with 13 bases sitting between them. The DNA of the CDR3 is TGTGCCAGCAGCCAAGGCAGGGGAGTGGTCTACGAGCAGTACTTC. Protein: CASSQGRGVVYEQYF. Variable domain in full (rest from reference TRBV14 and TRBJ2-7): EAGVTQFPSHSVIEKGQTVTLRCDPISGHDNLYWYRRVMGKEIKFLLHFVKESKQDESGMPNNRFLAERTGGTYSTLKVQPAELEDSGVYFCASSQGRGVVYEQYFGPGTRLTVT.

The CDR3 here is CAWSRGRGETQYF. CDR3 nucleotide sequence: TGTGCCTGGAGTAGGGGGAGGGGAGAGACCCAGTACTTC. The genes are TRBV30 and TRBJ2-5, with a weak D call TRBD2 (7 bases). This CDR3 comprises 13 residues. With 2 bases removed from V and 4 bases from J, the gap between germline ends came to 11 bases. The germline CDR1 and CDR2 sequences are GTSNPN and SVGIG (reference sequence).

The chain links TRBV7-2 to TRBJ1-5; D might be TRBD1 (6 bases). CDR1 is SGHTA and CDR2 is FQGNSA in the germline V gene. CDR3 length: 14 amino acids. V lost 5 bases and J 2 bases, leaving 10 bases between the germline ends. The chain's CDR3 is CASSPRGGNQPQHF. The CDR3 bases are TGTGCCAGCAGCCCGAGGGGGGGCAATCAGCCCCAGCATTTT.

This clone was observed a handful of times. This chain links TRBV5-1 with TRBJ2-7; unclear D gene. Germline lookup yields CDR1 SGHRS and CDR2 YFSETQ. The CDR3 contains 12 residues. Between the trimmed V and J ends, which lost 5 bases and 1 base, there was a span of 7 bases. The CDR3 sequence: CASREQSYEQYF. The CDR3, as DNA: TGCGCCAGCAGGGAGCAGTCCTACGAGCAGTACTTC.

The chain couples TRBV5-1 to TRBJ2-1, with 7 bases aligning to TRBD1. Germline CDR1 and CDR2: SGHRS and YFSETQ. V trimming: 5 bases; J trimming: 1 base; junction bases outside the gene matches: 6. CDR3 size: 15 residues. This CDR3 reads CASRLSTGSYNEQFF. The DNA of the CDR3 is TGCGCCAGCAGATTATCGACAGGGTCCTACAATGAGCAGTTCTTC. Complete variable domain (other parts from reference TRBV5-1 and TRBJ2-1): KAGVTQTPRYLIKTRGQQVTLSCSPISGHRSVSWYQQTPGQGLQFLFEYFSETQRNKGNFPGRFSGRQFSNSRSEMNVSTLELGDSALYLCASRLSTGSYNEQFFGPGTRLTVL.

The rearrangement uses TRBV28 and TRBJ1-1; 10 nucleotides agree with TRBD1. The CDR3 sequence is 18 residues long. Germline loops: CDR1 MDHEN, CDR2 SYDVKM. The V and J ends lost 2 bases and 7 bases, in that order; junction bases with no gene match: 16. CDR3 loop: CASSLPINLRDRGHEAFF. Written as DNA, the CDR3 is TGTGCCAGCAGTTTACCCATAAACCTCCGGGACAGGGGACATGAAGCTTTCTTT. The full variable domain, its missing parts supplied by reference TRBV28 and TRBJ1-1, is DVKVTQSSRYLVKRTGEKVFLECVQDMDHENMFWYRQDPGLGLRLIYFSYDVKMKEKGDIPEGYSVSREKKERFSLILESASTNQTSMYLCASSLPINLRDRGHEAFFGQGTRLTVV.

The chain carries TRBV6-5 and TRBJ1-6, with D unresolved. Trimming took off 0 bases at V and 6 bases at J, with 9 bases between the two ends. The CDR3 is 15 amino acids. CDR1 and CDR2 (germline): MNHEY, SVGAGI. The CDR3 nucleotides are TGTGCCAGCAGTTACTCCGATCCTATTAATTCACCCCTCCACTTT. It translates to CASSYSDPINSPLHF.

This sequence joins TRBV6-5 and TRBJ1-2; perhaps TRBD1 as D (5 bases). This CDR3 is 13 amino acids long. Germline loops: CDR1 MNHEY, CDR2 SVGAGI. Trimming cost V 0 bases and J 8 bases, with 10 bases left between them. The CDR3 DNA reads TGTGCCAGCAGTTACTCGTCAGGGTCCGGCTACACCTTC. It encodes CASSYSSGSGYTF.

The V gene is TRBV7-2, the J gene TRBJ1-5, with D perhaps TRBD1 (6 bases). Between the trimmed V and J ends, which lost 5 bases and 3 bases, there was a span of 14 bases. The CDR3 covers 15 residues. Per the germline V gene, CDR1 is SGHTA and CDR2 is FQGNSA. CDR3 loop: CASSPGGGDNQPQHF. The CDR3 coding sequence is TGTGCCAGCAGCCCCGGTGGGGGCGACAATCAGCCCCAGCATTTT.

The V gene is TRBV2, the J gene TRBJ2-1, with 9 bases aligning to TRBD1. This CDR3 has 14 amino acids. CDR1 is SNHLY and CDR2 is FYNNEI in the germline V gene. Trimming removed 6 bases from V and 9 bases from J; junction bases left unmatched: 9. The CDR3 sequence: CASRWTGAKGEQFF. The CDR3, as DNA: TGTGCCAGCAGGTGGACAGGGGCAAAAGGTGAGCAGTTCTTC.

V usage is TRBV19 and J usage is TRBJ1-3; a weak D match, TRBD1 (5 bases). V lost 4 bases to trimming and J lost 0 bases, with 22 bases between them. The CDR3 has 19 residues. Germline V CDR1 and CDR2: LNHDA, SQIVND (reference sequence). As DNA, the CDR3 is TGTGCCAGTAGTACGCGTAGCTGGGGGATCCTCCTCTCTGGAAACACCATATATTTT. Protein: CASSTRSWGILLSGNTIYF.

This chain uses TRBV30 with TRBJ2-4; TRBD1 aligns across 10 bases. This CDR3 region has 15 residues. Germline V lookup: CDR1 GTSNPN, CDR2 SVGIG (reference sequence). V lost 3 bases to trimming and J lost 3 bases; unmatched junction nucleotides: 5. CDR3 coding DNA: TGTGCCTGGAGCCTTGGACAGGGGGTCAAAAACATTCAGTACTTC. It translates to CAWSLGQGVKNIQYF.

The CDR3 nucleotides are TGTGCCAGCAGCTTAGTTCTCGGCATTGTGCAGCCCCAGCATTTT. As protein: CASSLVLGIVQPQHF. The rearrangement uses TRBV7-8 and TRBJ1-5, with D hard to call. The V gene lost 1 base and the J gene lost 7 bases, with 14 bases spanning the gap. Germline-derived CDR1 and CDR2 are SGHVS and FQNEAQ. The CDR3 has 15 amino acids. Full variable domain (rest looked up from reference TRBV7-8 and TRBJ1-5): GAGVSQSPRYKVAKRGQDVALRCDPISGHVSLFWYQQALGQGPEFLTYFQNEAQLDKSGLPSDRFFAERPEGSVSTLKIQRTQQEDSAVYLCASSLVLGIVQPQHFGDGTRLSIL.

The chain links TRBV6-5 to TRBJ1-6; the match to TRBD1 covers 7 bases. Germline-derived CDR1 and CDR2 are MNHEY and SVGAGI. Unmatched junction bases numbered 9, after V lost 2 bases and J lost 14 bases. CDR3 length: 14 residues. The CDR3 spells CASSYARGAFTLHF. In DNA, the CDR3 is TGTGCCAGCAGTTACGCCAGGGGGGCCTTCACCCTCCACTTT.

DNA for the CDR3: TGCGCCAGCAGCCAGCAGGGGGACGGGGAGCTGTTTTTT. Translation gives CASSQQGDGELFF. This sequence joins TRBV5-1 and TRBJ2-2, with TRBD1 matching 7 bases. The V gene end was trimmed by 4 bases and the J gene end by 7 bases; junction bases not matched to a gene: 4. The CDR3 has 13 residues. Germline V lookup: CDR1 SGHRS, CDR2 YFSETQ.

CDR3 loop: CASTPSGGAHGYTF. CDR3 bases: TGTGCCAGCACCCCTTCGGGGGGCGCGCATGGCTACACCTTC. J is TRBJ1-2 and V is TRBV28; possible D gene TRBD1, 6 bases. In germline, CDR1 is MDHEN, CDR2 SYDVKM. This CDR3 has 14 residues. The V and J ends lost 7 bases and 6 bases respectively, with 18 bases between them.

This rearrangement joins TRBV30 to TRBJ1-1, with D possibly TRBD1 on 5 matching bases. Trimming left V 2 bases short and J 1 base short, with 8 bases between. Germline CDR1 reads GTSNPN; CDR2 reads SVGIG (reference sequence). The CDR3 runs 13 residues. CDR3 amino acids: CAWSNGANTEAFF. In nucleotides, the CDR3 is TGTGCCTGGAGTAACGGGGCGAACACTGAAGCTTTCTTT.

The gene calls are TRBV28 and TRBJ2-7, with D tentatively TRBD1 or TRBD2 (5 bases each). The CDR3 loop spans 13 amino acids. Germline V gives CDR1 MDHEN, CDR2 SYDVKM. The ends were cut back, 8 bases at V and 2 bases at J, with 13 bases in the middle. The CDR3 spells CASRRDGAYEQYF. The CDR3 DNA sequence: TGTGCCAGCCGAAGGGACGGGGCCTACGAGCAGTACTTC.

The genes are TRBV30 and TRBJ2-1; a possible D gene is TRBD2 (7 bases). Germline-derived CDR1 and CDR2 are GTSNPN and SVGIG (reference sequence). V shed 1 base and J shed 4 bases, with 14 bases lying between them. The CDR3 covers 15 residues. The CDR3 DNA is TGTGCCTGGAGTGAGGGGGGGCGCGGATACAATGAGCAGTTCTTC. This translates into CAWSEGGRGYNEQFF.

The chain couples TRBV28 to TRBJ1-1; TRBD1 is a possible D gene (6 bases). The germline V gene has CDR1 MDHEN and CDR2 SYDVKM. V lost 5 bases to trimming and J lost 1 base, with 17 bases between them. The CDR3 runs 16 residues. The CDR3 sequence: CASSTYLRDKNTEAFF. The CDR3 nucleotides are TGTGCCAGCAGTACCTACCTCCGGGACAAGAACACTGAAGCTTTCTTT. Looking up the rest from reference TRBV28 and TRBJ1-1 gives the full variable domain: DVKVTQSSRYLVKRTGEKVFLECVQDMDHENMFWYRQDPGLGLRLIYFSYDVKMKEKGDIPEGYSVSREKKERFSLILESASTNQTSMYLCASSTYLRDKNTEAFFGQGTRLTVV.

CDR3 DNA: TGTGCCAGCAGCATAGACAGGGCCTCTGGAAACACCATATATTTT. Protein sequence: CASSIDRASGNTIYF. The chain has TRBV5-4 and TRBJ1-3; 7 positions agree with TRBD1. With V trimmed by 4 bases and J by 0 bases, 4 bases remained unmatched. CDR3 length equals 15 residues. Germline V gives CDR1 SGHNT, CDR2 YYREEE (reference sequence).

The CDR3 DNA reads TGTGCCAGTGGGACAGATATGGAAAACTATGGCTACACCTTC. Translated: CASGTDMENYGYTF. This sequence joins TRBV5-4 and TRBJ1-2; 7 nucleotides align to TRBD1. In germline, CDR1 is SGHNT, CDR2 YYREEE (reference sequence). V lost 8 bases and J lost 2; bases outside the gene matches: 9. The CDR3 has 14 amino acids.

The genes are TRBV19 and TRBJ2-5, with 8 bases identical to TRBD1. V shed 6 bases and J 5 bases; nucleotides not matched to a gene: 11. Per germline, CDR1 LNHDA and CDR2 SQIVND (reference sequence). CDR3 size: 15 residues. DNA for the CDR3: TGTGCCAGTAGCTATATCGGACAGGGCCGGGAGACCCAGTACTTC. Encoded protein: CASSYIGQGRETQYF. The full variable domain, rest sourced from reference TRBV19 and TRBJ2-5, is DGGITQSPKYLFRKEGQNVTLSCEQNLNHDAMYWYRQDPGQGLRLIYYSQIVNDFQKGDIAEGYSVSREKKESFPLTVTSAQKNPTAFYLCASSYIGQGRETQYFGPGTRLLVL.

In the case of this clone: Other nucleotide sequences in the sample specify the same CDR3. The rearrangement uses TRBV7-3 and TRBJ2-1; D remains unclear. Looked up from germline, CDR1 is SGHTA and CDR2 is FQGTGA. This CDR3 is built from 14 residues. Trimming took off 5 bases at V and 5 bases at J, with 13 bases between the two ends. This CDR3 reads CASSPPGLDNEQFF. In DNA form, the CDR3 reads TGTGCCAGCAGCCCCCCCGGTCTAGACAATGAGCAGTTCTTC. The entire variable domain, with the rest obtained from reference TRBV7-3 and TRBJ2-1, is as follows: GAGVSQTPSNKVTEKGKYVELRCDPISGHTALYWYRQSLGQGPEFLIYFQGTGAADDSGLPNDRFFAVRPEGSVSTLKIQRTERGDSAVYLCASSPPGLDNEQFFGPGTRLTVL.